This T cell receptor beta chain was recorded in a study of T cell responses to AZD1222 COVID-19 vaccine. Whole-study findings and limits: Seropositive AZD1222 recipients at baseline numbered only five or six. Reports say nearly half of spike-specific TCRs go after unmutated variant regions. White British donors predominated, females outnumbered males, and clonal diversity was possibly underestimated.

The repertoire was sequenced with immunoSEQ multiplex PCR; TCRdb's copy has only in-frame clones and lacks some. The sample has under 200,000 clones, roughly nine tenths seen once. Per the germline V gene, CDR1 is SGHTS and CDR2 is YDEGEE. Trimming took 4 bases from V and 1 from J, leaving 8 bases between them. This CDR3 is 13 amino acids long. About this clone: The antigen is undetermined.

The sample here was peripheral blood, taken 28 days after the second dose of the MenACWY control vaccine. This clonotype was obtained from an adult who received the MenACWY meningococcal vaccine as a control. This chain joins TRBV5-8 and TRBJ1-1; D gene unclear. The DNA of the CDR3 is TGTGCCAGCAGCCCCACGGGGAACACTGAAGCTTTCTTT. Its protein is CASSPTGNTEAFF.